Listed below are T cell receptor beta chains from one sample, sequenced in a study of shared clonotypes between healthy human individuals. Assay used: immunoSEQ multiplex PCR; TCRdb lists only in-frame clones, some missing. This table has some 1 million clones, approximately 70% appearing once. The sequenced sample consisted of memory CD4+ T cells sorted from blood. These receptors were obtained from a man aged 18 to 29 in good health. The CDR3 runs from the conserved cysteine through the conserved F or W. The D gene is left open where the match is weak. Size values are once, few and many counts, or a class for expanded clones, and some rows have none.

size,J,D,V,length,DNA,CDR3
.,TRBJ2-1,.,TRBV5-4,15,TGTGCCAGCAGCCCTCCAATCGGACAGAGTTATGAGCAGTTCTTC,CASSPPIGQSYEQFF
once,TRBJ2-5,.,TRBV19,12,TGTGCCAGCGGGGACGACCAAGAGACCCAGTACTTC,CASGDDQETQYF
.,TRBJ2-7,TRBD2,TRBV5-6,16,TGTGCCAGCAGCGACACAAGACTAGCGGGTGCCTACGAGCAGTACTTC,CASSDTRLAGAYEQYF
few,TRBJ2-7,TRBD1,TRBV6-1,14,TGTGCCAGCAGGCCCGGGACAGGGTTATACGAGCAGTACTTC,CASRPGTGLYEQYF
few,TRBJ1-5,.,TRBV30,13,TGTGCCTGGGGGACGGATAGCAATCAGCCCCAGCATTTT,CAWGTDSNQPQHF
.,TRBJ1-2,TRBD1,TRBV30,13,TGTGCCTGGAAAGGACAGGGGGCCGGTGGCTACACCTTC,CAWKGQGAGGYTF
.,TRBJ2-3,TRBD2,TRBV10-3,15,TGTGCCATCAACAAAGCGGGGGGGCCGCAAGATACGCAGTATTTT,CAINKAGGPQDTQYF
.,TRBJ1-6,.,TRBV7-2,15,TGTGCCAGCAGCCCACAGGGCGGGTTTAATTCACCCCTCCACTTT,CASSPQGGFNSPLHF
.,TRBJ2-7,.,TRBV6-6,14,TGTGCCAGCAGTCCCCGGAGGACTACCTACGAGCAGTACTTC,CASSPRRTTYEQYF
.,TRBJ2-7,.,TRBV18,15,TGTGCCAGCTCACCCGTTGGCTCTAGCTCCTACGAGCAGTACTTC,CASSPVGSSSYEQYF
.,TRBJ2-3,.,TRBV6-6,12,TGTGCCAGCAGTCCCAGCGCAGATACGCAGTATTTT,CASSPSADTQYF
.,TRBJ2-4,.,TRBV2,13,TGTGCCAGCACCTTGGCAGAAAAAAACATTCAGTACTTC,CASTLAEKNIQYF
.,TRBJ2-7,TRBD2,TRBV6-6,13,TGTGCCAGCGGACTAGCGGGCCCCCCCGAGCAGTACTTC,CASGLAGPPEQYF
few,TRBJ2-2,.,TRBV10-3,13,TGTGCCATCAGTGAGGCTCTGACCGGGGAGCTGTTTTTT,CAISEALTGELFF
.,TRBJ1-1,.,TRBV7-9,15,TGTGCCAGCAGCCACTTTCTGGCGGAGAACACTGAAGCTTTCTTT,CASSHFLAENTEAFF
few,TRBJ2-2,.,TRBV7-9,11,TGTGCCAGCAGCTTAGTCGAGGAGCTGTTTTTT,CASSLVEELFF
.,TRBJ1-1,.,TRBV18,13,TGTGCCAGCTCACCACGGTCAGGGATTGAAGCTTTCTTT,CASSPRSGIEAFF
.,TRBJ1-2,.,TRBV25-1,15,TGTGCCAGCAGTGATTTGGGGGCGGGGGACTATGGCTACACCTTC,CASSDLGAGDYGYTF
.,TRBJ2-7,.,TRBV2,13,TGTGCCAGCCTGAGGGACACTCTATACGAGCAGTACTTC,CASLRDTLYEQYF
.,TRBJ2-1,.,TRBV5-6,17,TGTGCCAGCAGGTTGAATGCGGGACTGAGCTCCTACAATGAGCAGTTCTTC,CASRLNAGLSSYNEQFF
.,TRBJ2-3,.,TRBV7-6,16,TGTGCCAGCAGCGTATTAACAGGGAGCCCGACAGATACGCAGTATTTT,CASSVLTGSPTDTQYF
once,TRBJ2-1,.,TRBV11-3,15,TGTGCCAGCAGCTTAGAGTCGGTACCCCGGGATGAGCAGTTCTTC,CASSLESVPRDEQFF
.,TRBJ2-7,.,TRBV25-1,12,TGTGCCAGCTCACAGGGAAAGGGGGAGCAGTACTTC,CASSQGKGEQYF
.,TRBJ1-2,.,TRBV6-5,13,TGTGCCAGCAGCAACGGCACAGTCTATGGCTACACCTTC,CASSNGTVYGYTF
many,TRBJ1-5,.,TRBV6-1,13,TGTGCCAGCAGTGAAGGTATTCGGCAGCCCCAGCATTTT,CASSEGIRQPQHF
.,TRBJ2-2,TRBD1,TRBV6-1,15,TGTGCCAGCAGCTGGACAGGACCATTCACCGGGGAGCTGTTTTTT,CASSWTGPFTGELFF
.,TRBJ2-1,.,TRBV5-4,15,TGTGCCAGCAGCTTGTATAGTAGCTCCTACAATGAGCAGTTCTTC,CASSLYSSSYNEQFF
.,TRBJ1-2,TRBD1,TRBV6-1,12,TGTGCCAGCAGTGAAGCATCGACGGACAGGACCTTC,CASSEASTDRTF
.,TRBJ2-5,.,TRBV4-2,17,TGTGCCAGCAGTCCCGGTGGGGGCCGCGGGCCAACAGAGACCCAGTACTTC,CASSPGGGRGPTETQYF
.,TRBJ1-3,.,TRBV18,15,TGTGCCAGCTCAGAGGGACGGTTCTCTGGAAACACCATATATTTT,CASSEGRFSGNTIYF
few,TRBJ1-4,TRBD1,TRBV9,18,TGTGCCAGCAGCGCCCGGACAGGGGGCGCGGGAACTAATGAAAAACTGTTTTTT,CASSARTGGAGTNEKLFF
.,TRBJ2-5,.,TRBV7-9,13,TGTGCCAGCAGCCGCGGGACAGTAGAGACCCAGTACTTC,CASSRGTVETQYF
.,TRBJ2-5,.,TRBV5-1,15,TGCGCCAGCAGCTTGGATTGGGGTGCTCAAGAGACCCAGTACTTC,CASSLDWGAQETQYF
.,TRBJ2-7,.,TRBV11-2,15,TGTGCCAGCAGCTCGGGCCGCGCTAGGATCTACGAGCAGTACTTC,CASSSGRARIYEQYF
.,TRBJ2-2,.,TRBV29-1,12,TGCAGCGCGTTTTCTAGCGCCGGGGAGCTGTTTTTT,CSAFSSAGELFF
.,TRBJ2-1,TRBD2,TRBV5-6,15,TGTGCCAGCAGCCTTAGCGGGAGGGCCGACAATGAGCAGTTCTTC,CASSLSGRADNEQFF
.,TRBJ2-4,TRBD1,TRBV19,15,TGTGCCAGTAGTATAAGTGGACAGGGGGCGAACATTCAGTACTTC,CASSISGQGANIQYF
few,TRBJ1-6,.,TRBV20-1,11,TGCAGTGCTAGAGTGGGAAATCTCCTCCACTTT,CSARVGNLLHF
.,TRBJ1-5,.,TRBV5-1,13,TGCGCCAGCAGCTTGGGAGGGGACCAGCCCCAGCATTTT,CASSLGGDQPQHF
.,TRBJ1-4,.,TRBV19,14,TGTGCCAGTAGTATGATCGATGGAGGGGAAAAACTGTTTTTT,CASSMIDGGEKLFF
.,TRBJ2-3,.,TRBV27,15,TGTGCCAGCAGGACCCTGGGCCCCGCCACAGATACGCAGTATTTT,CASRTLGPATDTQYF
.,TRBJ2-7,.,TRBV2,12,TGTGCCAGCAGTGAAGCACCCTACGAGCAGTACTTC,CASSEAPYEQYF
.,TRBJ2-7,.,TRBV10-2,14,TGCGCCAGCACTACAGGACCTTCCTCCTACGAGCAGTACTTC,CASTTGPSSYEQYF
few,TRBJ2-3,TRBD1,TRBV29-1,14,TGCAGCGCATATTCAGGGGGAAGCACAGATACGCAGTATTTT,CSAYSGGSTDTQYF
.,TRBJ2-1,.,TRBV18,15,TGTGCCAGCTCGCCAGGGTGGGGCTCCTACAATGAGCAGTTCTTC,CASSPGWGSYNEQFF
.,TRBJ1-5,.,TRBV30,14,TGTGCCTGGAGTGTTTGGGCAGGGGATCAGCCCCAGCATTTT,CAWSVWAGDQPQHF
.,TRBJ2-6,.,TRBV19,16,TGTGCCAGTAGTACCCTCGCCTCTACTGGGGCCAACGTCCTGACTTTC,CASSTLASTGANVLTF
.,TRBJ2-3,.,TRBV7-2,12,TGTGCCAGCAGCTTGGGAGTCGATACGCAGTATTTT,CASSLGVDTQYF
.,TRBJ1-3,.,TRBV7-2,14,TGTGCCAGCAGCAGGACAGTATTAGGAAACACCATATATTTT,CASSRTVLGNTIYF
.,TRBJ2-5,TRBD2,TRBV5-1,18,TGCGCCAGCAGCTTTCAGGCGACTAGCGGAAACTCGGGGGGGACCCAGTACTTC,CASSFQATSGNSGGTQYF
.,TRBJ2-7,.,TRBV20-1,11,TGCAGTGCTCAGGGCGATTACGAGCAGTACTTC,CSAQGDYEQYF
.,TRBJ2-5,.,TRBV7-2,15,TGTGCCAGCAGCATCGGAGGGGGCGAAACGGAGACCCAGTACTTC,CASSIGGGETETQYF
.,TRBJ2-7,.,TRBV21-1,8,TGTGCTCGGGGAGGGCAGTACTTC,CARGGQYF
.,TRBJ2-7,TRBD2,TRBV5-1,16,TGCGCCAGCAGCCCGGGGGCTAGCGGGGGCACCTACGAGCAGTACTTC,CASSPGASGGTYEQYF
.,TRBJ1-2,TRBD1,TRBV6-1,14,TGTGCCAGCAGCATGGGACAGGGACAGTATGGCTACACCTTC,CASSMGQGQYGYTF
.,TRBJ1-1,.,TRBV20-1,11,TGCAGTGCTACAGTGAACACTGAAGCTTTCTTT,CSATVNTEAFF
.,TRBJ2-7,TRBD2,TRBV28,13,TGTGCCAGCGCGACTAGCGGCTCCTACGAGCAGTACTTC,CASATSGSYEQYF
.,TRBJ1-5,TRBD1,TRBV6-5,16,TGTGCCAGCAGTTACAGAGGAGTCAAGGGGGCTGAGCCCCAGCATTTT,CASSYRGVKGAEPQHF
.,TRBJ2-4,.,TRBV27,16,TGTGCCAGCAGTTTGCTTGGGGCGGGGGCCAAAAACATTCAGTACTTC,CASSLLGAGAKNIQYF
.,TRBJ1-2,.,TRBV6-5,14,TGTGCCAGCAGTTATGGGGGGTTAAACTATGGCTACACCTTC,CASSYGGLNYGYTF